A single T cell receptor beta chain is shown here with its context. Its specificity is not known. The data are from a study of beta chain features in type 1 diabetes. The study reverse transcribed the entire isolated RNA, so it sequenced expressed TCRB transcripts. Assay: immunoSEQ multiplex PCR; the TCRdb copy retains only in-frame clones and omits some. The table shows about 700,000 clones, with about an eighth occurring only once. Regarding the study as a whole: Moderate but significant shortening of TCRB CDR3s was recorded in all four CD4+ subsets from Type 1 diabetes patients.

Germline loops: CDR1 SGHDN, CDR2 FVKESK. This CDR3 is 13 amino acids long. Trimming left V 5 bases short and J 4 bases short, with 11 bases between. The chain couples TRBV14 to TRBJ1-1; D is unresolved. Material: naive CD4+ T cells from blood. The sequence was obtained from a young man with type 1 diabetes. The DNA of the CDR3 is TGTGCCAGCAGCTTAGGAGGGAGCACTGAAGCTTTCTTT. Protein product: CASSLGGSTEAFF.